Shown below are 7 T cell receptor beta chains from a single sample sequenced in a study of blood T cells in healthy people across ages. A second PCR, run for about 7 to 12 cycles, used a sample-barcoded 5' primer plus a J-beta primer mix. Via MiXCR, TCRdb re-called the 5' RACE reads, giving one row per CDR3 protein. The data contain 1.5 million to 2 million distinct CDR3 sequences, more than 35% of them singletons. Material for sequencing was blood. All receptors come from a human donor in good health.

CDR3 DNA sequence: TGTGCCAGCAGTTATCGCAGGGGGCCTAGGGATGAGCAGTTCTTC. Amino acid sequence: CASSYRRGPRDEQFF. The chain joins TRBV6-4 to TRBJ2-1; TRBD1 matches at 8 bases. V was clipped by 5 bases and J by 8 bases; unmatched bases: 11. The CDR3 length is 15 residues. The germline V gene encodes CDR1 MRHNA and CDR2 SNTAGT.

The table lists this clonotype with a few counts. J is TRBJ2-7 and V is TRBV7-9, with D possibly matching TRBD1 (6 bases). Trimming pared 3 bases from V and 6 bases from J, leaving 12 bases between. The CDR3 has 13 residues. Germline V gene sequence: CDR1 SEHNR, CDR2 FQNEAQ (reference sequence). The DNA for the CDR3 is TGTGCCAGCAGCTTTCGGGACAAGAGCGAGCAGTACTTC. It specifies CASSFRDKSEQYF.

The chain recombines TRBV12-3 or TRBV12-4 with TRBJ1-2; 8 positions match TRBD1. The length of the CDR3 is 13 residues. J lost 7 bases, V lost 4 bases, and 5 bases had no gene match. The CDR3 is CASSSLDRAGYTF. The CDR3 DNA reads TGTGCCAGCAGTTCCTTGGACAGGGCTGGCTACACCTTC.

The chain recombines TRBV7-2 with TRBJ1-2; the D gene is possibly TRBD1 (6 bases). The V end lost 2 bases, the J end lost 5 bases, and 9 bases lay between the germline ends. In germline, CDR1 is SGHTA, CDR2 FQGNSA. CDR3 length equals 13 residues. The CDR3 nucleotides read TGTGCCAGCAGCTTATGGACAGAGTATGGCTACACCTTC. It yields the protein CASSLWTEYGYTF.

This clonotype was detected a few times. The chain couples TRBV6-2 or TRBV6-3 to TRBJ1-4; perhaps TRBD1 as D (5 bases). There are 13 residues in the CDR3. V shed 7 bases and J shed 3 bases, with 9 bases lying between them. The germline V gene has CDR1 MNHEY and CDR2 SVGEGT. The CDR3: CASIPGPNEKLFF. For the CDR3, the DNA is TGTGCCAGCATCCCGGGACCTAATGAAAAACTGTTTTTT.

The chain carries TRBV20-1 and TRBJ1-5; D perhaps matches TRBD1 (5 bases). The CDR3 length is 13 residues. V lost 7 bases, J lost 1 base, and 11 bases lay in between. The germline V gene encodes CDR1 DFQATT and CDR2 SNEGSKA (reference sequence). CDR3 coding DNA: TGCAGTGTTCCAGGGAACAGCAATCAGCCCCAGCATTTT. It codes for CSVPGNSNQPQHF.

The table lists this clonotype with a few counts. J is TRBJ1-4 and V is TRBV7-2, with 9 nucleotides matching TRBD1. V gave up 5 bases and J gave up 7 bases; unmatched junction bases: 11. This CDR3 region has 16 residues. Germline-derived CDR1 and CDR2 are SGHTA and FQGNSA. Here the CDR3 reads CASSPMLTGGGEKLFF. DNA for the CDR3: TGTGCCAGCAGCCCGATGTTGACAGGGGGTGGTGAAAAACTGTTTTTT.